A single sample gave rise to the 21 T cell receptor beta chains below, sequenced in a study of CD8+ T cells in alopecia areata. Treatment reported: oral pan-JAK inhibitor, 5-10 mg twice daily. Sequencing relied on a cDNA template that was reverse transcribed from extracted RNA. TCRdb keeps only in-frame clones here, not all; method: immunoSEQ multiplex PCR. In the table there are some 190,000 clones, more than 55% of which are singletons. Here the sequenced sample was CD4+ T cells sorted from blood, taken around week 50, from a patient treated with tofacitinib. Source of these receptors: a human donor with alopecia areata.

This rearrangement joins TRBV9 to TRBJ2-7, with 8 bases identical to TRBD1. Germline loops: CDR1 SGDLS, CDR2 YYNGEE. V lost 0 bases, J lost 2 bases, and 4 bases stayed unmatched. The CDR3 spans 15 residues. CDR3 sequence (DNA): TGTGCCAGCAGCGTAGGAACAGGGGGTCCCTACGAGCAGTACTTC. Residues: CASSVGTGGPYEQYF.

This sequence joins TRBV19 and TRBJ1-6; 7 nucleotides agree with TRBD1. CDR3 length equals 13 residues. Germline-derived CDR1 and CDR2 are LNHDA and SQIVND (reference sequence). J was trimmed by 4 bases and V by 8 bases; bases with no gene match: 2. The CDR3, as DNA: TGTGCCAGTCAGGGACAGTATAATTCACCCCTCCACTTT. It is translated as CASQGQYNSPLHF.

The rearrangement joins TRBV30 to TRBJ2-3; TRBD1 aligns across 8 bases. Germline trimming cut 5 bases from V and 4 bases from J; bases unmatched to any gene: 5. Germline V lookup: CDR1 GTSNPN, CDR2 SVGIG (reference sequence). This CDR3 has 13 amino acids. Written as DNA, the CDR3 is TGTGCCTGGGAGGACAGGGTGGCAGATACGCAGTATTTT. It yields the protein CAWEDRVADTQYF.

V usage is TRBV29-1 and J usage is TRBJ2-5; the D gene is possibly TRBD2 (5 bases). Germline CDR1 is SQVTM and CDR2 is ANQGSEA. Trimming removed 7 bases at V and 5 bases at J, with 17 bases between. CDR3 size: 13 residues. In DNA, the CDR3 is TGCAGCGCCCAAAAGAGGGCGGGTGAGACCCAGTACTTC. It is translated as CSAQKRAGETQYF.

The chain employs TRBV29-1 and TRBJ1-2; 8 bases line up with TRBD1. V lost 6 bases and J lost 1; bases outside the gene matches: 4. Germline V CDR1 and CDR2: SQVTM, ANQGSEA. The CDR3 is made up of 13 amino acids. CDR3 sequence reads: CSVDRGVNYGYTF. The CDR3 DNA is TGCAGCGTCGACAGGGGAGTTAACTATGGCTACACCTTC.

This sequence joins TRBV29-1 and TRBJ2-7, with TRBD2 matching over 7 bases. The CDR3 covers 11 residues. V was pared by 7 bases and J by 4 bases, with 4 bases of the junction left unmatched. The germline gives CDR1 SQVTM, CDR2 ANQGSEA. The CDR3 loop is CSASGAYEQYF. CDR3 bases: TGCAGCGCGAGCGGGGCGTACGAGCAGTACTTC.

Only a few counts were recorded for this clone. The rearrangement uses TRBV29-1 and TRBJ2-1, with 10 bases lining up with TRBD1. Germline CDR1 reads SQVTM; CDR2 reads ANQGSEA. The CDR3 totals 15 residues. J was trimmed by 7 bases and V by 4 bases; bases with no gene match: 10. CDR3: CSVVPGQGILNEQFF. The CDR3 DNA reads TGCAGCGTTGTACCGGGACAGGGGATTTTAAATGAGCAGTTCTTC.

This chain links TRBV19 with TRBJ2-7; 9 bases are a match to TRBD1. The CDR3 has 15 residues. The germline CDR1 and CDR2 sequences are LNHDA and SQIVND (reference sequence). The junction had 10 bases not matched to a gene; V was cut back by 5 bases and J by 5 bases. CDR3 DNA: TGTGCCAGTAGTGCTACGGACAGGGGAATGAACGAGCAGTACTTC. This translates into CASSATDRGMNEQYF.

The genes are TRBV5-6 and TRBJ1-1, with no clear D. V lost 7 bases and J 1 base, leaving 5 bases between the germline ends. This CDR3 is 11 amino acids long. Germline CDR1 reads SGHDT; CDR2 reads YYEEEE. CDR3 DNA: TGTGCCAGCTTAAGGAACACTGAAGCTTTCTTT. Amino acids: CASLRNTEAFF.

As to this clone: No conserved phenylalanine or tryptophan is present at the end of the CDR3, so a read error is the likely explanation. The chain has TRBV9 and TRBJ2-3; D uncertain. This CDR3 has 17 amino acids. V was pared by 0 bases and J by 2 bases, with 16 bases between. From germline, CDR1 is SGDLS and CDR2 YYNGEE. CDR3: CASSVVQTAVLTDTQYL. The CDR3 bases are TGTGCCAGCAGCGTAGTCCAGACTGCAGTACTCACAGATACGCAGTATCTT.

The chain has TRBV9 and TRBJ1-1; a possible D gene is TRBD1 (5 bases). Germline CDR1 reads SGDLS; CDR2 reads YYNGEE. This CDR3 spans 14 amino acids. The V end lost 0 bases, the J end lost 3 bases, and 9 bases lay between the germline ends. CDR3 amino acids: CASSVAGGDTEAFF. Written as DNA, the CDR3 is TGTGCCAGCAGCGTAGCGGGGGGGGACACTGAAGCTTTCTTT.

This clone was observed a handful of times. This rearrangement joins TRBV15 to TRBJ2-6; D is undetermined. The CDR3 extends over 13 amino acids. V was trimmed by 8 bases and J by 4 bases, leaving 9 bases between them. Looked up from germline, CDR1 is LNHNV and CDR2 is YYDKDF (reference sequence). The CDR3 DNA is TGTGCCACCCGCTCCCTGGGGGCCAACGTCCTGACTTTC. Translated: CATRSLGANVLTF.

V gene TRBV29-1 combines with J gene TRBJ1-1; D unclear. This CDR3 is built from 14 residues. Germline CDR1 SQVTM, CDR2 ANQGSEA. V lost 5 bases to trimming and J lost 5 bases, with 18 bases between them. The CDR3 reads CSVRAGQWITEAFF. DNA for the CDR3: TGCAGCGTTCGGGCTGGGCAATGGATAACTGAAGCTTTCTTT.

This chain's CDR3 is CASSQDQQGNSPLHF. Written as DNA, the CDR3 is TGTGCCAGCAGCCAAGATCAACAGGGAAATTCACCCCTCCACTTT. This chain uses TRBV4-2 with TRBJ1-6, with TRBD1 as a possible D gene (6 bases). The germline V gene has CDR1 LGHNA and CDR2 YNFKEQ. V was cut by 0 bases and J by 7 bases, with 10 bases left in between. The CDR3 consists of 15 residues.

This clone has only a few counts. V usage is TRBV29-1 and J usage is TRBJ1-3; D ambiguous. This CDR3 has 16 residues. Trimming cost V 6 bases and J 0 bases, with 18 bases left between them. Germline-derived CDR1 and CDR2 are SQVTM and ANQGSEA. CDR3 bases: TGCAGCGTCCGCAGTGTGGACCGTGACTCTGGAAACACCATATATTTT. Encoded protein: CSVRSVDRDSGNTIYF.

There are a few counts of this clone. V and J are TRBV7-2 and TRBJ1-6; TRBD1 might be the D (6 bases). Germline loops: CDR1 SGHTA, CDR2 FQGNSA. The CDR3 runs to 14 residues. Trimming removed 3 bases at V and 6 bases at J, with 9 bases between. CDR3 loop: CASSFQGPNSPLHF. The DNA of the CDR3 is TGTGCCAGCAGCTTTCAGGGGCCTAATTCACCCCTCCACTTT.

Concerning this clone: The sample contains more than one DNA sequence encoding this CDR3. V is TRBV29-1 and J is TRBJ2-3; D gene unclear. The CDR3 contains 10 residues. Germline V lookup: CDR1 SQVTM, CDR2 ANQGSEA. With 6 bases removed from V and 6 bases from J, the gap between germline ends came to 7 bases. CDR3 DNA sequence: TGCAGCGTAGGATCCGATACGCAGTATTTT. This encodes CSVGSDTQYF.

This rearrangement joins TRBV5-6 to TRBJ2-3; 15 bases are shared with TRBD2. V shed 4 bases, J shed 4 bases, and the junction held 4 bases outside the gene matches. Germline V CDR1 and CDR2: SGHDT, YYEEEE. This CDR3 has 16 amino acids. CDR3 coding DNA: TGTGCCAGCAGCGGACTAGCGGGGGGGCCCTCAGATACGCAGTATTTT. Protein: CASSGLAGGPSDTQYF.

For the CDR3, the DNA is TGTGCCAGCAGATATGGGACAGCCTCCTACGAGCAGTACTTC. It is translated as CASRYGTASYEQYF. The V and J genes are TRBV2 and TRBJ2-7, with 7 bases matching TRBD1. Germline lookup yields CDR1 SNHLY and CDR2 FYNNEI. V lost 6 bases, J lost 0 bases, and 5 bases stayed unmatched. This CDR3 has 14 residues.

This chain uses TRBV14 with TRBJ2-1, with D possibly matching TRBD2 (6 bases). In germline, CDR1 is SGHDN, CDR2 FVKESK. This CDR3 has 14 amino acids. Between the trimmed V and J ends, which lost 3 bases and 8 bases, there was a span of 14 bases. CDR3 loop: CASSQTRMDHEQFF. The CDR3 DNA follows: TGTGCCAGCAGCCAGACTAGGATGGATCATGAGCAGTTCTTC.

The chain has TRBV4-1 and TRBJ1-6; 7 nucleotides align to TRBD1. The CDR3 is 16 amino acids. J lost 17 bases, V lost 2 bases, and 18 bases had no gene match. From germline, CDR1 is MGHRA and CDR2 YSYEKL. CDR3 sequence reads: CASSQNPEVPGTVVHF. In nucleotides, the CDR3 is TGCGCCAGCAGCCAAAACCCGGAAGTTCCCGGGACAGTCGTCCACTTT.